The 15 T cell receptor beta chains below all came from one sample that was sequenced in a study of cytomegalovirus exposure and HLA in healthy donors. The table came from immunoSEQ multiplex PCR; TCRdb's copy has only in-frame clones and leaves some out. The data show some 140,000 clones, with about 86% seen just once and approximately 20% held by the top ten. Specimen: PBMCs. These receptor sequences come from a man younger than 30 in good health and CMV-seropositive.

This chain uses TRBV7-2 with TRBJ2-2; TRBD2 is a possible D gene (6 bases). In germline, CDR1 is SGHTA, CDR2 FQGNSA. This CDR3 contains 16 residues. V lost 6 bases to trimming and J lost 5 bases, with 19 bases between them. The CDR3, as DNA: TGTGCCAGCAGGTCTAAAACTAGCAAGGGGACCGGGGAGCTGTTTTTT. This sequence encodes CASRSKTSKGTGELFF.

The chain links TRBV30 to TRBJ1-1; D is perhaps TRBD1 (6 bases). The V end was cut by 0 bases, the J end by 8 bases, with 16 bases between. The length of the CDR3 is 14 residues. Germline CDR1 GTSNPN, CDR2 SVGIG (reference sequence). The chain's CDR3 is CAWSVLPTGGEAFF. The CDR3 region has the DNA TGTGCCTGGAGTGTACTGCCGACAGGAGGAGAAGCTTTCTTT.

This clone was detected only once. The rearrangement joins TRBV6-5 to TRBJ2-7; D not certain. From germline, CDR1 is MNHEY and CDR2 SVGAGI. This CDR3 has 14 residues. Trimming took 7 bases from V and 3 from J, leaving 16 bases between them. CDR3 bases: TGTGCCAGCAAGATAGATAGTTCCTTCTACGAGCAGTACTTC. Translation gives CASKIDSSFYEQYF.

This chain links TRBV10-3 with TRBJ2-5; the D gene is possibly TRBD2 (6 bases). The V and J ends lost 4 bases and 4 bases respectively, with 19 bases between them. Germline assignment: CDR1 ENHRY and CDR2 SYGVKD. The CDR3 loop spans 16 amino acids. The CDR3 bases are TGTGCCATCAGTGGGGGATGGATAGCGGTAGGAGAGACCCAGTACTTC. Translating it yields CAISGGWIAVGETQYF.

The chain has TRBV2 and TRBJ1-6, with 7 bases fitting TRBD1. The CDR3 length is 13 residues. The germline gives CDR1 SNHLY, CDR2 FYNNEI. J gave up 6 bases and V 6 bases, and 2 bases lay outside the gene matches. As DNA, the CDR3 is TGTGCCAGCAGACAGGGGCCTAATTCACCCCTCCACTTT. This codes for CASRQGPNSPLHF. Full variable domain (rest looked up from reference TRBV2 and TRBJ1-6): EPEVTQTPSHQVTQMGQEVILRCVPISNHLYFYWYRQILGQKVEFLVSFYNNEISEKSEIFDDQFSVERPDGSNFTLKIRSTKLEDSAMYFCASRQGPNSPLHFGNGTRLTVT.

The chain links TRBV29-1 to TRBJ1-2; a possible D gene is TRBD1 (6 bases). Germline loops: CDR1 SQVTM, CDR2 ANQGSEA. Trimming pared 6 bases from V and 1 base from J, leaving 9 bases between. CDR3 length: 12 amino acids. The CDR3 reads CSVRQDNYGYTF. The CDR3 coding sequence is TGCAGCGTCAGACAGGATAACTATGGCTACACCTTC.

This clone was observed a handful of times. The chain joins TRBV7-8 to TRBJ1-2, with a weak D call TRBD1 (5 bases). V dropped 5 bases and J dropped 0 bases, with 10 bases sitting between them. This CDR3 is 14 amino acids long. CDR1 is SGHVS, CDR2 FQNEAQ, per germline. CDR3 in amino acids: CASSRDSTNYGYTF. The CDR3 DNA is TGTGCCAGCAGCCGTGACAGTACTAACTATGGCTACACCTTC.

This chain uses TRBV5-5 with TRBJ1-2; D not resolved. The CDR3 is 17 residues long. CDR1 and CDR2 from the germline V gene are SGHKS and YYEKEE (reference sequence). Trimming took off 4 bases at V and 8 bases at J, with 27 bases between the two ends. CDR3 sequence reads: CASSTQVEDLRARGYTF. CDR3 nucleotide sequence: TGTGCCAGCAGCACCCAAGTGGAGGACTTAAGGGCGCGGGGCTACACCTTC. Variable domain in full (rest from reference TRBV5-5 and TRBJ1-2): DAGVTQSPTHLIKTRGQQVTLRCSPISGHKSVSWYQQVLGQGPQFIFQYYEKEERGRGNFPDRFSARQFPNYSSELNVNALLLGDSALYLCASSTQVEDLRARGYTFGSGTRLTVV.

The chain carries TRBV2 and TRBJ2-7; perhaps TRBD2 as D (6 bases). There are 15 residues in the CDR3. The germline V and J ends were trimmed by 6 bases and 1 base, with 16 bases remaining between them. Per germline, CDR1 SNHLY and CDR2 FYNNEI. The CDR3 DNA follows: TGTGCCAGCAGGGGCGGGACGGCCCTTTCCTACGAGCAGTACTTC. It yields the protein CASRGGTALSYEQYF.

V and J are TRBV6-5 and TRBJ2-1; D not resolved. CDR1 and CDR2 from the germline V gene are MNHEY and SVGAGI. Trimming removed 1 base at V and 8 bases at J, with 12 bases between. The CDR3 is 14 residues long. The CDR3 here is CASSYYFLVDEQFF. The CDR3 DNA reads TGTGCCAGCAGTTACTACTTTTTAGTAGATGAGCAGTTCTTC.

The genes are TRBV6-5 and TRBJ1-4, with TRBD1 matching 7 bases. This CDR3 is built from 15 residues. Per the germline V gene, CDR1 is MNHEY and CDR2 is SVGAGI. V was pared by 6 bases and J by 6 bases, with 10 bases of the junction left unmatched. CDR3 amino acids: CASRPNRGFYEKLFF. CDR3 bases: TGTGCCAGCAGACCGAACAGGGGCTTCTATGAAAAACTGTTTTTT.

The chain combines TRBV19 with TRBJ2-1; TRBD1 might be the D (8 bases). The CDR3 has 14 amino acids. Deletions cut 7 bases from V and 7 bases from J, with 17 bases between. Per the germline V gene, CDR1 is LNHDA and CDR2 is SQIVND (reference sequence). The CDR3 loop reads CASTGGNRGNEQFF. CDR3 DNA sequence: TGTGCCAGTACCGGGGGGAACAGGGGGAATGAGCAGTTCTTC.

The chain recombines TRBV7-9 with TRBJ1-6; no reliable D call. CDR3 length equals 14 residues. The V end lost 3 bases, the J end lost 5 bases, and 8 bases lay between the germline ends. The germline gives CDR1 SEHNR, CDR2 FQNEAQ (reference sequence). Written as DNA, the CDR3 is TGTGCCAGCAGCTTGGGCAGTAATAATTCACCCCTCCACTTT. Translating gives CASSLGSNNSPLHF.

The J gene is TRBJ2-5, the V gene TRBV5-8; 10 bases match TRBD2. Trimming removed 3 bases from V and 2 bases from J; junction bases left unmatched: 4. Germline V gene data show CDR1 as SGHTS and CDR2 as YDEGEE. The CDR3 contains 15 residues. Here the CDR3 DNA reads TGTGCCAGCAGCTCTAGCGGGGGTTTTCAAGAGACCCAGTACTTC. Translated: CASSSSGGFQETQYF. The full variable domain, rest sourced from reference TRBV5-8 and TRBJ2-5, is EAGVTQSPTHLIKTRGQQATLRCSPISGHTSVYWYQQALGLGLQFLLWYDEGEERNRGNFPPRFSGRQFPNYSSELNVNALELEDSALYLCASSSSGGFQETQYFGPGTRLLVL.

This clone was recorded once. CDR3 bases: TGCGCCAGCAAAGGAGGGAGCCCTGACACCGGGGAGCTGTTTTTT. Protein product: CASKGGSPDTGELFF. This chain links TRBV5-1 with TRBJ2-2; possible D gene TRBD2, 6 bases. Trimming left V 6 bases short and J 3 bases short, with 15 bases between. This CDR3 comprises 15 residues. Germline CDR1 reads SGHRS; CDR2 reads YFSETQ.